Here is one T cell receptor (beta chain) with its context. The target of this receptor is not known. Just one base apart from a much larger clone, this may be a read error. The immunoSEQ Assay, a bias-controlled multiplex PCR, was used to amplify TCRbeta CDR3 regions from genomic DNA. For the original study's pipeline: The number of nucleated cells in each sample was estimated by amplification of reference gene primers within the assay. Sequence reads were collapsed and filtered to measure the absolute abundance of every unique TCRbeta CDR3 rearrangement. Productive Simpson clonality was computed per sample as the square root of Simpson's diversity index over productive rearrangements. Imported from immuneACCESS, the table was reduced by TCRdb to in-frame sequences with V and J called. These copies leave out some clones; in studies compared against another copy, an unresolved V gene accounts for under half, and the cause of the remainder is not known. V, J and clone size derive from that table, while D and trimming were established from the DNA sequence. The sample table lists about 330,000 clones, roughly 90% of them with a count of one. The ten biggest clones cover less than 20% of the sample.

The data were obtained in a study of blood T cell repertoires in COVID-19 (TCRdb year 2020). Concerning the study at large: Samples covering the acute and convalescent phases of COVID-19 were provided by collaborators in the United States, Italy and Spain. A de-identified subject ID, COVID-19 status, age in years and sex were almost always included in the sample metadata. Samples were obtained from the ongoing ImmuneRACE study (first 160 participants) and from roughly 1,300 subjects provided by 6 global collaborators. The repertoires were released in a freely available public database meant as a resource for research on the immune response to SARS-CoV-2. Deeply sampled blood TCRbeta repertoires from subjects exposed to, actively infected with, or recovered from COVID-19 were included in the dataset. Where available, HLA class I and class II types were obtained from metadata supplied by the sample provider rather than from assay-based typing. The material from the prospective study consisted of cDNA or gDNA derived from T cells, B-cell-depleted T cells, or PBMCs. Points the paper makes about the study in general: The quantity of clinical and demographic metadata differed by source and by participant and was supplied without curation.

Taken from cysteine to phenylalanine, the CDR3 has 14 residues. Just CDR3 DNA is preserved here, 42 bases in frame from base 1. V is trimmed back by 3 bases and J by 2 bases, and the junction contains 0 bases that no gene match accounts for. Via the germline V gene (reference sequence), CDR1 is LGHDT and CDR2 YNNKEL. In the prospective study, participants were about 18 to 95 years old, resided in approximately 22 geographic areas of the United States, and were enrolled through a virtual design. To assign participants to cohorts, the prospective study relied on clinical history that participants themselves reported in a screening survey and a study questionnaire. ImmuneRACE Cohort 3 recovered participants were defined by two consecutive negative NP/OP PCR tests, healthcare professional clearance, or symptom resolution. Each participant in the prospective study had whole blood, serum and a nasopharyngeal or oropharyngeal swab collected by mobile phlebotomists. Additional blood draws and questionnaires over a 2-month period could optionally be provided by prospective study participants. Blood samples from the prospective study were shipped frozen or at room temperature prior to DNA extraction.

Specimen: PBMCs or T cells enriched from blood (not recorded which). This sequence uses TRBV3-1 (or the pseudogene TRBV3-2) and TRBJ1-5, and 8 bases in between align with TRBD1. The sequence came from a woman aged 30 to 39 who had recovered from COVID-19. This receptor has the CDR3 CASSQGQGNQPQHF. The DNA is TGTGCCAGCAGCCAGGGACAGGGCAATCAGCCCCAGCATTTT.